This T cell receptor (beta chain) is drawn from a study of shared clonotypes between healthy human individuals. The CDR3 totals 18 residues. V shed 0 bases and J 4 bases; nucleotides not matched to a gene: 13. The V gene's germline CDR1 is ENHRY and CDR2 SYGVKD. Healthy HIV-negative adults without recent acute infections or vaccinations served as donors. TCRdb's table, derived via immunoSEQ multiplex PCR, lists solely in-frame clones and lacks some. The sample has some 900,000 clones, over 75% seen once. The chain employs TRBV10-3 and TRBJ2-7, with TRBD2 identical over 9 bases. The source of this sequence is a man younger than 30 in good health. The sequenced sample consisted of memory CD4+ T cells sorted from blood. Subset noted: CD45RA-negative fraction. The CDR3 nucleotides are TGTGCCATCAGTGAGTCGAGGGGAACTAGCGGGTCGCTTTACGAGCAGTACTTC. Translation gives CAISESRGTSGSLYEQYF.